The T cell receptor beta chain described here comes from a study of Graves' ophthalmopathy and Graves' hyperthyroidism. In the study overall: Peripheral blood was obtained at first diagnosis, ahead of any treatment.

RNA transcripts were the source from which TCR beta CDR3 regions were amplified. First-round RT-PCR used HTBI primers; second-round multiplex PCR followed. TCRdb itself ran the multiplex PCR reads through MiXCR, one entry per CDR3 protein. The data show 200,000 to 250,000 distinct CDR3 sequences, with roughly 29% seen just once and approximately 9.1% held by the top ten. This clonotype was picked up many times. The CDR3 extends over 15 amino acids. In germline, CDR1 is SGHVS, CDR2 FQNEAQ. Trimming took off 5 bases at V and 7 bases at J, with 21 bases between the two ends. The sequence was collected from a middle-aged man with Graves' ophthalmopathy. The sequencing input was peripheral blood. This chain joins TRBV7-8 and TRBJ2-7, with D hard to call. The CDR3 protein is CASSLNRLVVGEQYF. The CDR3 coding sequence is TGTGCCAGCAGCCTCAATCGACTTGTCGTCGGGGAGCAGTACTTC.